This T cell receptor (beta chain) was captured in a study of T cell responses to AZD1222 COVID-19 vaccine. Overall study results and limits: The study found Spike-specific TCR breadth and depth rose after two AZD1222 doses. Clonal diversity was possibly underestimated; the donors were predominantly white British and more often female. Baseline seropositivity occurred in only a handful of AZD1222 recipients.

On this clone itself: What it binds is unknown.

Per the germline V gene, CDR1 is MNHNS and CDR2 is SASEGT. This CDR3 spans 19 amino acids. J gave up 6 bases and V 3 bases, and 13 bases lay outside the gene matches. Produced via immunoSEQ multiplex PCR; TCRdb's table is partial and in-frame only. The data hold around 110,000 clones, with 90% to 95% observed a single time. The sequence came from an adult in good health. The sequences come from peripheral blood, collected on day 0 of AZD1222 vaccination. This chain links TRBV6-1 with TRBJ1-6; 11 positions match TRBD1. The CDR3 loop is CASSETALLGTGGNSPLHF. The CDR3 nucleotides read TGTGCCAGCAGTGAGACTGCTCTCCTCGGGACAGGGGGTAATTCACCCCTCCACTTT.